These 10 T cell receptor beta chains came from one sample sequenced in a study of identical twins. MiXCR, applied by TCRdb to the 5' RACE reads, yields one record per CDR3 protein. The sample records some 1,600,000 distinct CDR3 sequences, under 35% being singletons. Sequenced sample: cord blood. All receptors derive from a newborn girl in good health.

This clonotype occurred a few times. V and J are TRBV27 and TRBJ2-7; TRBD1 might be the D (6 bases). Germline lookup yields CDR1 MNHEY and CDR2 SMNVEV (reference sequence). This CDR3 is 14 amino acids long. Trimming stripped 5 bases from V and 2 bases from J, with 13 bases between. The CDR3, as DNA: TGTGCCAGCAGTCCCCCAGGGGCCGCCTACGAGCAGTACTTC. Translating gives CASSPPGAAYEQYF.

In this sample, this clonotype turned up once. This sequence joins TRBV15 and TRBJ2-3; tentatively, D is TRBD2 (6 bases). From germline, CDR1 is LNHNV and CDR2 YYDKDF (reference sequence). Trimming pared 3 bases from V and 3 bases from J, leaving 7 bases between. The length of the CDR3 is 13 residues. The CDR3 nucleotides are TGTGCCACCAGCAGTGGGACTACAGATACGCAGTATTTT. It specifies CATSSGTTDTQYF.

The chain employs TRBV12-3 or TRBV12-4 and TRBJ2-3; 12 nucleotides match TRBD2. Losses at the gene ends were 3 bases for V and 3 bases for J; bases not matched to a gene: 4. CDR3 size: 16 residues. CDR3 DNA: TGTGCCAGCAGTTTCCCTAGCGGGGGGGTAACAGATACGCAGTATTTT. Translating gives CASSFPSGGVTDTQYF.

The chain uses TRBV12-3 or TRBV12-4 and TRBJ2-7, with 7 bases lining up with TRBD2. The CDR3 runs 15 residues. The trim removed 2 bases at V and 7 bases at J, leaving 11 bases unmatched. The CDR3 DNA sequence: TGTGCCAGCAGTTTACACGGGGGGAATTACAATGAGCAGTACTTC. Translating it yields CASSLHGGNYNEQYF.

This chain uses TRBV5-1 with TRBJ2-3; D unclear. Per the germline V gene, CDR1 is SGHRS and CDR2 is YFSETQ. This CDR3 is 15 amino acids long. Trimming removed 0 bases at V and 0 bases at J, with 8 bases between. CDR3 sequence: CASSLVGKSTDTQYF. CDR3 nucleotides: TGCGCCAGCAGCTTGGTAGGGAAAAGCACAGATACGCAGTATTTT.

This chain uses TRBV11-2 with TRBJ2-1; 7 nucleotides match TRBD1. The germline V gene has CDR1 SGHAT and CDR2 FQNNGV. Trimming took 5 bases from V and 5 from J; bases not matched to a gene: 9. The CDR3 sequence is 15 residues long. This CDR3 is CASSRQGRVNNEQFF. The CDR3 coding sequence is TGTGCCAGCAGCCGACAGGGCCGGGTAAACAATGAGCAGTTCTTC.

V is TRBV20-1 and J is TRBJ1-4; D may be TRBD1 (6 bases). With 0 bases removed from V and 8 bases from J, the gap between germline ends came to 16 bases. CDR1 is DFQATT, CDR2 SNEGSKA, per germline (reference sequence). This CDR3 comprises 15 residues. In DNA form, the CDR3 reads TGCAGTGCTAGAGAAACAGGGAGAAGTAAGGAAAAACTGTTTTTT. Amino acids: CSARETGRSKEKLFF.

The chain is built from TRBV7-2 and TRBJ2-7; D uncertain. Germline V lookup: CDR1 SGHTA, CDR2 FQGNSA. V shed 6 bases and J shed 7 bases, with 16 bases lying between them. This CDR3 spans 13 amino acids. The CDR3 coding sequence is TGTGCCAGCAGTTTTGGCACCTACAATGAGCAGTACTTC. It is translated as CASSFGTYNEQYF. Using reference TRBV7-2 and TRBJ2-7 for the parts outside the CDR3, the full variable domain is GAGVSQSPSNKVTEKGKDVELRCDPISGHTALYWYRQSLGQGLEFLIYFQGNSAPDKSGLPSDRFSAERTGGSVSTLTIQRTQQEDSAVYLCASSFGTYNEQYFGPGTRLTVT.

The chain employs TRBV20-1 and TRBJ1-6; 7 positions agree with TRBD1. V trimming: 5 bases; J trimming: 0 bases; junction bases outside the gene matches: 4. From germline, CDR1 is DFQATT and CDR2 SNEGSKA (reference sequence). CDR3 length equals 15 residues. This chain's CDR3 is CSAGSGGSYNSPLHF. For the CDR3, the DNA is TGCAGTGCTGGTTCAGGGGGCTCCTATAATTCACCCCTCCACTTT.

The chain couples TRBV2 to TRBJ1-1; 10 bases are shared with TRBD1. This CDR3 region has 14 residues. J gave up 3 bases and V 6 bases, and 4 bases lay outside the gene matches. Germline V gene sequence: CDR1 SNHLY, CDR2 FYNNEI. CDR3 sequence: CASSGTGVYTEAFF. The CDR3 DNA reads TGTGCCAGCAGCGGGACAGGGGTATACACTGAAGCTTTCTTT.